The 2 T cell receptor beta chains below come from one sample, sequenced in a study of beta chain features in type 1 diabetes. General study points: Shorter TCRB CDR3s, moderately but significantly so, were found in Type 1 diabetes patients in all four CD4+ subsets.

Their specific antigens are unknown. The authors reverse transcribed all of the isolated RNA, so sequencing captured expressed TCRB transcripts. Repertoires were generated with immunoSEQ multiplex PCR, while TCRdb's copy carries only in-frame clones and drops some. The sample carries hundreds of thousands of clones, around an eighth recorded once. Sequencing was done on a sample of naive CD4+ T cells from blood. The receptor source for this set is a man between 18 and 29 years old with type 1 diabetes.

This clone was seen a handful of times. This chain connects TRBV6-1 to TRBJ2-3; D not certain. This CDR3 spans 14 amino acids. With 6 bases removed from V and 5 bases from J, the gap between germline ends came to 15 bases. Germline CDR1 and CDR2: MNHNS and SASEGT. The CDR3 region is CASSQTQDGDTQYF. In DNA, the CDR3 is TGTGCCAGCAGCCAGACCCAGGATGGAGATACGCAGTATTTT.

This clone was seen more than once but under ten times. The V call is TRBV15, the J call TRBJ2-7; perhaps D is TRBD1 or TRBD2 (5 bases each). This CDR3 region has 16 residues. The V gene's germline CDR1 is LNHNV and CDR2 YYDKDF (reference sequence). Between the trimmed V and J ends, which lost 0 bases and 3 bases, there was a span of 15 bases. CDR3 residues: CATSRDLYEGRYEQYF. As DNA, the CDR3 is TGTGCCACCAGCAGAGATCTATACGAGGGGCGCTACGAGCAGTACTTC.